This TCR beta chain was identified during a study of blood T cell repertoires in COVID-19. How the authors handled the data: Amplification from reference gene primers served as the basis for estimated nucleated cell counts. Clones were read by immunoSEQ multiplex PCR, and TCRdb kept only the in-frame ones, dropping some. Clonal size and the V and J genes are those of that table, whereas D and trimming came from the DNA. Of 310,000 or so clones listed, around 90% were seen once; the top ten hold roughly 8.9%. With 1 base removed from V and 0 bases from J, the gap between germline ends came to 9 bases. This CDR3 has 15 amino acids. Germline V gives CDR1 MGHRA, CDR2 YSYEKL. This clone was found once.

Sequenced material: peripheral blood. This TCR was sampled from a man aged 25-45 years with COVID-19, enrolled during active disease. This chain uses TRBV4-1 with TRBJ2-5, with D tentatively TRBD1 (5 bases). The CDR3 is CASSQGRGYQETQYF. The CDR3 DNA sequence: TGCGCCAGCAGCCAAGGAAGGGGATACCAAGAGACCCAGTACTTC.